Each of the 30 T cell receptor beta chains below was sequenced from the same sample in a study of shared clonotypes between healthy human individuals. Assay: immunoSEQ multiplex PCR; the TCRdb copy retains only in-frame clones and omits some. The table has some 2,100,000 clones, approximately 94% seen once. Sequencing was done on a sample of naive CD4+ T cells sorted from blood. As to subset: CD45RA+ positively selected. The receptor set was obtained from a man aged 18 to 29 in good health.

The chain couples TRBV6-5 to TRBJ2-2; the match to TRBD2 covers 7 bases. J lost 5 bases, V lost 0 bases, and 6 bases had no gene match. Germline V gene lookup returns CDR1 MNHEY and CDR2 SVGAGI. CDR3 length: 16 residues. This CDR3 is CASSYSYGGGTGELFF. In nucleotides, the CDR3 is TGTGCCAGCAGTTACTCGTACGGGGGAGGGACCGGGGAGCTGTTTTTT.

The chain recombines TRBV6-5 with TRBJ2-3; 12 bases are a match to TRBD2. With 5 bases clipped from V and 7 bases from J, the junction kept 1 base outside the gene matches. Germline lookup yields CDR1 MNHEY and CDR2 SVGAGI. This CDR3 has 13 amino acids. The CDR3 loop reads CASSLAGGNTQYF. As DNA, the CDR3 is TGTGCCAGCAGTCTAGCGGGGGGGAATACGCAGTATTTT.

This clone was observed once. CDR3 nucleotide sequence: TGTGCCAGCAAGAGGGGGCGCCGCGCGAACACCGGGGAGCTGTTTTTT. This codes for CASKRGRRANTGELFF. The V gene is TRBV5-8, the J gene TRBJ2-2, with 7 bases lining up with TRBD1. J lost 0 bases, V lost 6 bases, and 8 bases had no gene match. This CDR3 spans 16 amino acids. CDR1 and CDR2 (germline): SGHTS, YDEGEE. Complete variable domain (other parts from reference TRBV5-8 and TRBJ2-2): EAGVTQSPTHLIKTRGQQATLRCSPISGHTSVYWYQQALGLGLQFLLWYDEGEERNRGNFPPRFSGRQFPNYSSELNVNALELEDSALYLCASKRGRRANTGELFFGEGSRLTVL.

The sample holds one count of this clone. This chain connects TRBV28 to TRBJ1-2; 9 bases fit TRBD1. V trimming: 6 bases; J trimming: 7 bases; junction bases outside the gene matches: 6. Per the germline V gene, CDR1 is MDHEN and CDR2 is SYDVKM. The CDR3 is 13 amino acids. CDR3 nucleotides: TGTGCCAGCAGCCAACAGGGGGCGAGTGGCTACACCTTC. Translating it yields CASSQQGASGYTF.

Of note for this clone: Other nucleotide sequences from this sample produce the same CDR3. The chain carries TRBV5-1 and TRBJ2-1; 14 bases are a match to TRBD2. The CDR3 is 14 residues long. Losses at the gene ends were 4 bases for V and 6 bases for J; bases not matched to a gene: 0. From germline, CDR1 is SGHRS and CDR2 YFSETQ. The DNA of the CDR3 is TGCGCCAGCAGCGGGACTAGCGGGAGCAATGAGCAGTTCTTC. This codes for CASSGTSGSNEQFF.

The CDR3 nucleotides are TGTGCCAGTAGTTCCCAACCTCCACTCGGAAACACCATATATTTT. It is translated as CASSSQPPLGNTIYF. This chain connects TRBV19 to TRBJ1-3, with D unresolved. The V end lost 5 bases, the J end lost 4 bases, and 15 bases lay between the germline ends. CDR3 size: 15 residues. Germline V gene sequence: CDR1 LNHDA, CDR2 SQIVND (reference sequence).

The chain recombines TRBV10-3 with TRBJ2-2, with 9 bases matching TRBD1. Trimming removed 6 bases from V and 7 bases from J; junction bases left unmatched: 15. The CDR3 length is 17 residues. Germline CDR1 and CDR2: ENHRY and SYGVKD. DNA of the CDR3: TGTGCCATCAGGGCCAAACCGGGACAGGGAAGCAGCGGGGAGCTGTTTTTT. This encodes CAIRAKPGQGSSGELFF.

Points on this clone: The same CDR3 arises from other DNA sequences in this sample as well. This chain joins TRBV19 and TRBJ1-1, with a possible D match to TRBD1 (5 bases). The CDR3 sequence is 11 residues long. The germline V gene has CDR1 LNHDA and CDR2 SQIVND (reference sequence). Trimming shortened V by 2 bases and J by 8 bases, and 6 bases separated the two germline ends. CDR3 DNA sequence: TGTGCCAGTAGTATAACAGGAGAAGCTTTCTTT. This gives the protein CASSITGEAFF.

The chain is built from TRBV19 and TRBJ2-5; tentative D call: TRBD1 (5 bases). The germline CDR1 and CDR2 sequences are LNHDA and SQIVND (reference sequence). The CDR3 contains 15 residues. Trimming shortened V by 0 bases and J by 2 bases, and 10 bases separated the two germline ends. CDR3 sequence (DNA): TGTGCCAGTAGTATAGATCTGCAGGGACAAGAGACCCAGTACTTC. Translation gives CASSIDLQGQETQYF.

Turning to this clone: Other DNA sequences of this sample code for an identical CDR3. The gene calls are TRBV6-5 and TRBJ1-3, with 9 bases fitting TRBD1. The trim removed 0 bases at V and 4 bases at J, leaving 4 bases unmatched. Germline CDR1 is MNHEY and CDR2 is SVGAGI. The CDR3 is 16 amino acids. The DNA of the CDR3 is TGTGCCAGCAGTTACTCGGGACAGGGAACGGGAAACACCATATATTTT. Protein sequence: CASSYSGQGTGNTIYF.

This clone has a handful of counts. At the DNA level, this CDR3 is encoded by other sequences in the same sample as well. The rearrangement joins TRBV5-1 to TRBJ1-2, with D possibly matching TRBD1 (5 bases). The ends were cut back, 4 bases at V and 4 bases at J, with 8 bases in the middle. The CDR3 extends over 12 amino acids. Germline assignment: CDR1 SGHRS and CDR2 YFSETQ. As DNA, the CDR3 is TGCGCCAGCAGCCCAGACAGCTATGGCTACACCTTC. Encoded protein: CASSPDSYGYTF.

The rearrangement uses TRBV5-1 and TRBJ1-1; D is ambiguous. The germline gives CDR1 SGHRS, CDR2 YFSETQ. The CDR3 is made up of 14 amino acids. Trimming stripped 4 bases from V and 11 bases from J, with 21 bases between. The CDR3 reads CASSPLGALTGAFF. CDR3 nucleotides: TGCGCCAGCAGCCCGTTAGGCGCACTAACCGGGGCTTTCTTT.

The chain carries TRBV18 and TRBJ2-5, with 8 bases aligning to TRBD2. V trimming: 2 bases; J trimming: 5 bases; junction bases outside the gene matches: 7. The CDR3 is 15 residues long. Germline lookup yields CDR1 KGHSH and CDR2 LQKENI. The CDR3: CASSPRSGGLETQYF. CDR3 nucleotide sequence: TGTGCCAGCTCACCAAGGAGCGGGGGCCTCGAGACCCAGTACTTC.

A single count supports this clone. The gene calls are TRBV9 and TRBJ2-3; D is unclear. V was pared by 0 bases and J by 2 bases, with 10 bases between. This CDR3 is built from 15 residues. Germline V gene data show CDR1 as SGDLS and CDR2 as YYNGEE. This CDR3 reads CASSVAQAITDTQYF. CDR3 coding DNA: TGTGCCAGCAGCGTAGCGCAGGCCATCACAGATACGCAGTATTTT.

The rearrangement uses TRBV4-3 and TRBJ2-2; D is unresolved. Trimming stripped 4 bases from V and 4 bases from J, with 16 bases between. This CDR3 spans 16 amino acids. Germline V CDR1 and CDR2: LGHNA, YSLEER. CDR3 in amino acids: CASSLQGKIGTGELFF. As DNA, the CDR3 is TGCGCCAGCAGCCTCCAAGGGAAGATAGGCACCGGGGAGCTGTTTTTT.

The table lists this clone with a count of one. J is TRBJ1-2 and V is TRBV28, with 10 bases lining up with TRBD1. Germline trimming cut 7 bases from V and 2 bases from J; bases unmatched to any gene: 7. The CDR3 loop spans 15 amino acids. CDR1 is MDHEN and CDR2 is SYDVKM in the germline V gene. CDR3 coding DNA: TGTGCCAGCAACTGGGGGGGACAGGGGAACTATGGCTACACCTTC. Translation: CASNWGGQGNYGYTF.

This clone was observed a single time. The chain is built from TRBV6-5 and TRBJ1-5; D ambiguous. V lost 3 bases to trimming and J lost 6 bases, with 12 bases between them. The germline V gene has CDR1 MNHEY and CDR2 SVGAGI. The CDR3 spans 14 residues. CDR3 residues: CASSYLGWGQPQHF. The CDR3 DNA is TGTGCCAGCAGTTATTTGGGGTGGGGTCAGCCCCAGCATTTT.

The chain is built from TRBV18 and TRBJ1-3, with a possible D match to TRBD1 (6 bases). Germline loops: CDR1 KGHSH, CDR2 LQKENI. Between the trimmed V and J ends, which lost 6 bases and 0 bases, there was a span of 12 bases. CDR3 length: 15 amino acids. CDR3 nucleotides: TGTGCCAGCTCTCGGACAGCTATCTCTGGAAACACCATATATTTT. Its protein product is CASSRTAISGNTIYF.

The CDR3 DNA reads TGCGCCAGCAGCGCATCCGGGACTAGAGAGACCCAGTACTTC. Amino acids: CASSASGTRETQYF. This chain uses TRBV5-1 with TRBJ2-5; TRBD2 agrees at 8 bases. The germline CDR1 and CDR2 sequences are SGHRS and YFSETQ. V shed 4 bases, J shed 4 bases, and the junction held 6 bases outside the gene matches. CDR3 length: 14 residues.

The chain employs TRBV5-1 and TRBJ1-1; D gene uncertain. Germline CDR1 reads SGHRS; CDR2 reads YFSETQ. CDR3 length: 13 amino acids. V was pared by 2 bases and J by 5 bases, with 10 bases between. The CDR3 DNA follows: TGCGCCAGCAGCTTACTAATTGGGACTGAAGCTTTCTTT. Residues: CASSLLIGTEAFF.

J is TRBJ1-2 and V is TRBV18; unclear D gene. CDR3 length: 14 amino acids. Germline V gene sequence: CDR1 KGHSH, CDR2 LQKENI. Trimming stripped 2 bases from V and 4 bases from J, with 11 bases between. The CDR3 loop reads CASSPGRVGYGYTF. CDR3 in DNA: TGTGCCAGCTCACCAGGTCGGGTCGGCTATGGCTACACCTTC.

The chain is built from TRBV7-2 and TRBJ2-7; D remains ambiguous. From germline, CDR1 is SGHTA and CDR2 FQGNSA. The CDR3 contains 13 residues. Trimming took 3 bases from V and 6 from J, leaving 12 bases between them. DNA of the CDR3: TGTGCCAGCAGCTTGGATAAGCTCCCCGAGCAGTACTTC. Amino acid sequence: CASSLDKLPEQYF.

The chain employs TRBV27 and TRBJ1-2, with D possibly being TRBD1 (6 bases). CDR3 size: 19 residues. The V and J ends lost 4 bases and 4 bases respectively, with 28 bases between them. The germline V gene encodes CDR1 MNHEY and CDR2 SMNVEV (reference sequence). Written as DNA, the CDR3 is TGTGCCAGCAGTTCACAGTGGGGGGAGGCGGGGACAAACTTCTATGGCTACACCTTC. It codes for CASSSQWGEAGTNFYGYTF.

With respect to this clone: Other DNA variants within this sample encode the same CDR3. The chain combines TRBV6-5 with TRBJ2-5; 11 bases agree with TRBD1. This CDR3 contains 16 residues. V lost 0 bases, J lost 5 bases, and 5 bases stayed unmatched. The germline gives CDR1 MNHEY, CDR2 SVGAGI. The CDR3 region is CASSYSTGQGVETQYF. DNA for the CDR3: TGTGCCAGCAGTTACTCGACGGGACAGGGGGTGGAGACCCAGTACTTC.

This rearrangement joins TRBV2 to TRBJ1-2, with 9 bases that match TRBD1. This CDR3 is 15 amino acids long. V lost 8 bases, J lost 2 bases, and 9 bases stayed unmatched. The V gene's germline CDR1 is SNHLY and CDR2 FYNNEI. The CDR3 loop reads CASSGQGQSNYGYTF. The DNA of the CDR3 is TGTGCCAGCTCCGGACAGGGGCAATCCAACTATGGCTACACCTTC. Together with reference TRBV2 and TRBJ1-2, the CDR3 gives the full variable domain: EPEVTQTPSHQVTQMGQEVILRCVPISNHLYFYWYRQILGQKVEFLVSFYNNEISEKSEIFDDQFSVERPDGSNFTLKIRSTKLEDSAMYFCASSGQGQSNYGYTFGSGTRLTVV.

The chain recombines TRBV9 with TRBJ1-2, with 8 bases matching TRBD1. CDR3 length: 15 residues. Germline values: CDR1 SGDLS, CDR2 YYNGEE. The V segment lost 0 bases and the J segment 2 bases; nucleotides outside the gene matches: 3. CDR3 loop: CASSVGDRTNYGYTF. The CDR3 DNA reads TGTGCCAGCAGCGTAGGGGACAGGACGAACTATGGCTACACCTTC.

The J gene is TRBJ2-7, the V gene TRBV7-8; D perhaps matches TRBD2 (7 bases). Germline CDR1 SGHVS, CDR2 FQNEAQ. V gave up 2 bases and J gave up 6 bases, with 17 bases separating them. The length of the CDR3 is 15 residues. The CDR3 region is CASSLRAGEGFEQYF. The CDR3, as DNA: TGTGCCAGCAGCTTAAGGGCAGGGGAGGGTTTCGAGCAGTACTTC.

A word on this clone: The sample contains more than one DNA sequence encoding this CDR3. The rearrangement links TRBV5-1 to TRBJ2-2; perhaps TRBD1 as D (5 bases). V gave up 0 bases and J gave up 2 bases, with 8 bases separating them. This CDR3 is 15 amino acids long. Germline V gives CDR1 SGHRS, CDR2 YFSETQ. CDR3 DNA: TGCGCCAGCAGCTTGGAAGGGGCTAACACCGGGGAGCTGTTTTTT. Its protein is CASSLEGANTGELFF.

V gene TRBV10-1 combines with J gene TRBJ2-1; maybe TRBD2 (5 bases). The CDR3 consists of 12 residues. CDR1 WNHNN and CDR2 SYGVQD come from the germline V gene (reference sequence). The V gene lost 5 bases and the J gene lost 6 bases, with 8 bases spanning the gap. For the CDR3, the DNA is TGCGCCAGCAGTAACGAGGGCAATGAGCAGTTCTTC. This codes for CASSNEGNEQFF.

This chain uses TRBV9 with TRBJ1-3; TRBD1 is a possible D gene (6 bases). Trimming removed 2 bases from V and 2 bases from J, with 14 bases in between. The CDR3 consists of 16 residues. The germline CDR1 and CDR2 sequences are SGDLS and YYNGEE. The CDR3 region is CASSVSGDRTGNTIYF. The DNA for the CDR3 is TGTGCCAGCAGCGTCTCAGGGGACCGCACTGGAAACACCATATATTTT.